Following are 29 T cell receptor beta chains from one sample sequenced in a study of T cells after yellow fever vaccination (dated by TCRdb to 2018 to 2020). The treatment or condition label, as the study defines it: live attenuated yellow fever vaccine strain. Receptor amplification or capture employed 5' RACE. Sequencing used an Illumina HiSeq 2500. TCRdb applied fastp at Q25 and MiXCR to the public reads, then kept only in-frame beta chains. Each CDR3 protein gets just one entry, which takes the most common genes and DNA from the rows behind it. The sample data list 45,000 to 60,000 distinct CDR3 sequences, and 6.5% to 8.5% of these were observed just once. 20% to 25% of the sample belongs to the ten largest clones. Specimen: CD8+ T cells not binding an NS4B(214-222) dextramer, sorted from PBMCs, collected roughly seven weeks after the first yellow fever vaccination. In light of the paper, this sample's cell subset or site label describes: NS4B epitope dextramer-negative CD8 T cells. All receptors come from a man younger than 35 who received the YFV17D yellow fever vaccine.

This clonotype was detected many times. This chain uses TRBV7-8 with TRBJ1-6, with TRBD1 as a possible D gene (5 bases). The CDR3 has 13 residues. The ends were cut back, 2 bases at V and 13 bases at J, with 12 bases in the middle. From germline, CDR1 is SGHVS and CDR2 FQNEAQ. CDR3 loop: CASSLRGTKPLHF. CDR3 nucleotide sequence: TGTGCCAGCAGCTTAAGGGGCACTAAGCCCCTCCACTTT.

The chain recombines TRBV12-3 or TRBV12-4 with TRBJ2-7; D remains ambiguous. V lost 3 bases and J 2 bases, leaving 8 bases between the germline ends. The CDR3 sequence is 13 residues long. The CDR3 DNA is TGTGCCAGCAGTTTTAGAAATCCCTACGAGCAGTACGTC. Amino acids: CASSFRNPYEQYV.

This clonotype was counted ten times or more. The chain's CDR3 is CASSLGLNSPLHF. In DNA form, the CDR3 reads TGTGCCAGCAGTTTGGGACTCAATTCACCCCTCCACTTT. The chain carries TRBV12-3 or TRBV12-4 and TRBJ1-6; a possible D gene is TRBD1 (5 bases). This CDR3 region has 13 residues. Trimming left V 3 bases short and J 7 bases short, with 7 bases between.

The sample holds many counts of this clonotype. The chain joins TRBV4-1 to TRBJ2-1, with D unclear. The V and J ends lost 4 bases and 8 bases respectively, with 15 bases between them. CDR3 length equals 14 residues. Germline values: CDR1 MGHRA, CDR2 YSYEKL. The CDR3 nucleotides read TGCGCCAGCAGCCCGCAGGCTTATGACGATGAGCAGTTCTTC. It yields the protein CASSPQAYDDEQFF.

V is TRBV20-1 and J is TRBJ1-5; possible D gene TRBD1, 5 bases. CDR3 length equals 12 residues. CDR1 and CDR2 (germline): DFQATT, SNEGSKA (reference sequence). With 3 bases removed from V and 6 bases from J, the gap between germline ends came to 9 bases. CDR3 bases: TGCAGTGCTAGGCAGGGTCTTCAGCCCCAGCATTTT. Translating it yields CSARQGLQPQHF.

This clonotype was detected ten times or more. This chain links TRBV2 with TRBJ2-1, with D perhaps TRBD1 (6 bases). The CDR3 covers 18 residues. V dropped 2 bases and J dropped 0 bases, with 17 bases sitting between them. Germline CDR1 is SNHLY and CDR2 is FYNNEI. CDR3 sequence (DNA): TGTGCCAGCAGTGAATTGGCCATTGGGGGCCGCTCCTACAATGAGCAGTTCTTC. This codes for CASSELAIGGRSYNEQFF.

The chain joins TRBV7-9 to TRBJ2-7; the D is unclear. The V gene's germline CDR1 is SEHNR and CDR2 FQNEAQ (reference sequence). V was cut by 0 bases and J by 4 bases, with 4 bases left in between. The CDR3 has 12 residues. The CDR3 nucleotides read TGTGCCAGCAGCTTAGCACAATACGAGCAGTACTTC. Translated, it gives CASSLAQYEQYF.

This clonotype was seen repeatedly, ten times or more. V usage is TRBV5-1 and J usage is TRBJ1-1, with 10 positions matching TRBD1. V lost 0 bases and J lost 7; bases outside the gene matches: 3. CDR1 is SGHRS and CDR2 is YFSETQ in the germline V gene. The CDR3 length is 14 residues. The CDR3: CASSLGQGAGEAFF. CDR3 bases: TGCGCCAGCAGCTTGGGACAGGGGGCGGGTGAAGCTTTCTTT.

The chain employs TRBV6-2 or TRBV6-3 and TRBJ2-1, with 9 bases identical to TRBD2. This CDR3 is built from 18 residues. Losses at the gene ends were 2 bases for V and 9 bases for J; bases not matched to a gene: 17. In germline, CDR1 is MNHEY, CDR2 SVGEGT. The CDR3 coding sequence is TGTGCCAGCAGTTACCCTCAGGAGCGGGGGGATTTTTTAGCTGAGCAGTTCTTC. Translation gives CASSYPQERGDFLAEQFF.

This clonotype occurred many times. The rearrangement links TRBV4-3 to TRBJ2-3; D possibly uses TRBD1 or TRBD2 (5 bases each). This CDR3 contains 17 residues. The V end lost 0 bases, the J end lost 7 bases, and 20 bases lay between the germline ends. Germline CDR1 LGHNA, CDR2 YSLEER. The CDR3 DNA reads TGCGCCAGCAGCCAAGATAGGATGGACACCGGGGCTTATACGCAGTATTTT. Its translation is CASSQDRMDTGAYTQYF.

This clonotype was found many times. The genes are TRBV21-1 and TRBJ2-7; the D segment call TRBD2 is taken from the table without a DNA check. TRBV21-1 is a documented pseudogene. The CDR3 is 14 amino acids. The CDR3 sequence is CASRTLPHGVEQYF. The CDR3 DNA is TGTGCCAGCAGAACCCTCCCACATGGAGTCGAGCAGTACTTC.

V is TRBV24-1 and J is TRBJ2-1, with D unclear. The CDR3 is 12 amino acids. CDR1 KGHDR and CDR2 SFDVKD come from the germline V gene. V was pared by 2 bases and J by 7 bases, with 5 bases between. The CDR3 bases are TGTGCCACCAGTGATTATGCTAATGAGCAGTTCTTC. Amino acids: CATSDYANEQFF.

This clonotype was counted ten times or more. The rearrangement links TRBV28 to TRBJ2-5; D gene ambiguous. This CDR3 has 12 residues. Germline V lookup: CDR1 MDHEN, CDR2 SYDVKM. Deletions cut 3 bases from V and 5 bases from J, with 7 bases between. The CDR3 loop is CASSFGLETQYF. The CDR3 DNA sequence: TGTGCCAGCAGTTTCGGCCTGGAGACCCAGTACTTC.

This clonotype was counted at least ten times. The chain combines TRBV7-3 with TRBJ2-2, with D perhaps TRBD2 (7 bases). The germline CDR1 and CDR2 sequences are SGHTA and FQGTGA. The V end lost 3 bases, the J end lost 7 bases, and 18 bases lay between the germline ends. The CDR3 loop spans 16 amino acids. The CDR3 protein is CASSLASGGAIGELFF. In DNA form, the CDR3 reads TGTGCCAGCAGCTTGGCGAGTGGGGGGGCGATCGGGGAGCTGTTTTTT.

This clonotype was counted ten times or more. This chain uses TRBV15 with TRBJ2-7; a weak D match, TRBD2 (5 bases). The germline V gene has CDR1 LNHNV and CDR2 YYDKDF (reference sequence). CDR3 length: 13 amino acids. The V end lost 5 bases, the J end lost 7 bases, and 15 bases lay between the germline ends. The CDR3 spells CATSGGPPGEQYV. The CDR3 DNA reads TGTGCCACCAGCGGAGGACCGCCGGGAGAGCAGTACGTC.

As regards this clonotype: This may stem from a read error, because a much larger clone lies one nucleotide away. The V and J genes are TRBV3-1 and TRBJ2-5; 10 bases agree with TRBD2. The CDR3 runs 14 residues. Germline CDR1 is LGHDT and CDR2 is YNNKEL (reference sequence). The CDR3 sequence is CVSSQEGLAETQYF. The CDR3 bases are TGTGTCAGCAGCCAAGAGGGACTAGCGGAGACCCAGTACTTC.

This clonotype was observed many times. The chain carries TRBV4-1 and TRBJ1-6, with TRBD1 as a possible D gene (5 bases). Germline V gene sequence: CDR1 MGHRA, CDR2 YSYEKL. This CDR3 has 16 amino acids. V was trimmed by 0 bases and J by 8 bases, leaving 14 bases between them. In DNA, the CDR3 is TGCGCCAGCAGCCAAGATTGGATCCTGGGGGATTCACCCCTCCACTTT. Encoded protein: CASSQDWILGDSPLHF.

This clonotype was seen many times. The V and J genes are TRBV12-3 or TRBV12-4 and TRBJ2-2, with D unresolved. V lost 6 bases and J lost 7, with 15 bases in between. This CDR3 is 14 amino acids long. This CDR3 is CASSPGPWGGELFF. The CDR3 DNA reads as TGTGCCAGCAGCCCTGGGCCTTGGGGCGGGGAGCTGTTTTTT.

This clonotype was seen many times. J is TRBJ1-4 and V is TRBV9; 9 nucleotides match TRBD1. Per germline, CDR1 SGDLS and CDR2 YYNGEE. The V segment lost 3 bases and the J segment 2 bases; nucleotides outside the gene matches: 8. The CDR3 totals 17 residues. The CDR3 nucleotides are TGTGCCAGCAGCGACCGGGACAGGGTCTTGACTAATGAAAAACTGTTTTTT. Protein sequence: CASSDRDRVLTNEKLFF.

V usage is TRBV29-1 and J usage is TRBJ2-5; D is perhaps TRBD1 (5 bases). The CDR3 is 15 residues long. The germline V gene encodes CDR1 SQVTM and CDR2 ANQGSEA. Trimming stripped 5 bases from V and 8 bases from J, with 24 bases between. The DNA of the CDR3 is TGCAGCGTTATCATAGGGGTCAATTCCAAGAGAACCCAGTACTTC. The encoded protein is CSVIIGVNSKRTQYF.

This clonotype has more than one count but fewer than ten. The chain has TRBV29-1 and TRBJ1-1; D not certain. This CDR3 is built from 12 residues. Looked up from germline, CDR1 is SQVTM and CDR2 is ANQGSEA. The V end was cut by 4 bases, the J end by 5 bases, with 11 bases between. The CDR3 region is CSVADPGTEAFF. The CDR3 DNA reads TGCAGCGTTGCGGACCCGGGGACTGAAGCTTTCTTT.

The chain links TRBV18 to TRBJ1-1; D gene ambiguous. This CDR3 spans 15 amino acids. Trimming cost V 6 bases and J 2 bases, with 16 bases left between them. Germline values: CDR1 KGHSH, CDR2 LQKENI. CDR3 region: CASSTNWGTNTEAFF. The CDR3 coding sequence is TGTGCCAGCTCCACCAACTGGGGAACCAACACTGAAGCTTTCTTT.

This clonotype was picked up many times. The CDR3 bases are TGTGCCAGCAGTTACGGAGGGGCCGGAGAAGCTTTCTTT. Its translation: CASSYGGAGEAFF. The rearrangement links TRBV6-5 to TRBJ1-1; weak D call: TRBD1 (5 bases). V lost 2 bases, J lost 8 bases, and 12 bases lay in between. The CDR3 is 13 amino acids. From germline, CDR1 is MNHEY and CDR2 SVGAGI.

This clonotype was counted between two and nine times. The chain is built from TRBV4-1 and TRBJ2-3; 12 bases fit TRBD1. V gave up 6 bases and J gave up 0 bases; unmatched junction bases: 13. Germline-derived CDR1 and CDR2 are MGHRA and YSYEKL. CDR3 length: 19 amino acids. The DNA of the CDR3 is TGCGCCAGCAGTCGGGTATTGGGACAGGGGGCCAGTAGCACAGATACGCAGTATTTT. Amino acids: CASSRVLGQGASSTDTQYF.

The gene calls are TRBV11-1 and TRBJ2-1; 9 bases agree with TRBD2. Looked up from germline, CDR1 is SGHAT and CDR2 is FQDESV (reference sequence). The CDR3 has 17 amino acids. Losses at the gene ends were 5 bases for V and 0 bases for J; bases not matched to a gene: 8. The CDR3 sequence is CASSPMSGGLSYNEQFF. As DNA, the CDR3 is TGTGCCAGCAGCCCAATGAGCGGGGGGCTCTCCTACAATGAGCAGTTCTTC.

This clonotype was detected many times. The chain joins TRBV6-5 to TRBJ2-5; D is unclear. CDR1 and CDR2 from the germline V gene are MNHEY and SVGAGI. This CDR3 contains 11 residues. The V gene lost 5 bases and the J gene lost 0 bases, with 1 base spanning the gap. The CDR3 spells CASSNQETQYF. The CDR3 nucleotides are TGTGCCAGCAGTAACCAAGAGACCCAGTACTTC.

This clonotype came up many times. The rearrangement uses TRBV6-2 or TRBV6-3 and TRBJ1-1; the D is unclear. The CDR3 is 11 residues long. Germline V gene sequence: CDR1 MNHEY, CDR2 SVGEGT. V was trimmed by 0 bases and J by 4 bases, leaving 0 bases between them. The DNA for the CDR3 is TGTGCCAGCAGTTACTCCACTGAAGCTTTCTTT. Amino acid sequence: CASSYSTEAFF.

The V call is TRBV4-2, the J call TRBJ2-1; 12 bases fit TRBD2. This CDR3 spans 15 amino acids. Trimming took 3 bases from V and 5 from J; bases not matched to a gene: 2. Germline loops: CDR1 LGHNA, CDR2 YNFKEQ. CDR3: CASSQWTSGDNEQFF. CDR3 sequence (DNA): TGTGCCAGCAGCCAGTGGACTAGCGGGGACAATGAGCAGTTCTTC.

This clonotype was recorded a few times. The genes are TRBV4-3 and TRBJ2-1, with D possibly matching TRBD2 (6 bases). V gave up 0 bases and J gave up 4 bases, with 16 bases separating them. The CDR3 sequence is 17 residues long. Per germline, CDR1 LGHNA and CDR2 YSLEER. The CDR3 loop reads CASSQDSPGGYYNEQFF. The CDR3 region has the DNA TGCGCCAGCAGCCAAGATAGCCCCGGGGGTTATTACAATGAGCAGTTCTTC.